The clone carrying this T cell receptor beta chain appeared many times. TCRdb used MiXCR to reprocess the 5' RACE reads, holding one entry per CDR3 protein. The sample has approximately 600,000 distinct CDR3 sequences; about 12% are singletons. The data derive from a study of T cells after yellow fever vaccination. V lost 6 bases and J 3 bases, leaving 14 bases between the germline ends. The CDR3 contains 13 residues. Germline V gives CDR1 DFQATT, CDR2 SNEGSKA (reference sequence). The receptor was derived from a man younger than 40 who received the YFV17D yellow fever vaccine. The chain links TRBV20-1 to TRBJ1-2; TRBD1 is a possible D gene (5 bases). The sample in question was PBMCs, obtained on the day of the yellow fever booster vaccination. CDR3 sequence (DNA): TGCAGTGCCGGGCGGGACCCGCACTATGGCTACACCTTC. Its translation is CSAGRDPHYGYTF.